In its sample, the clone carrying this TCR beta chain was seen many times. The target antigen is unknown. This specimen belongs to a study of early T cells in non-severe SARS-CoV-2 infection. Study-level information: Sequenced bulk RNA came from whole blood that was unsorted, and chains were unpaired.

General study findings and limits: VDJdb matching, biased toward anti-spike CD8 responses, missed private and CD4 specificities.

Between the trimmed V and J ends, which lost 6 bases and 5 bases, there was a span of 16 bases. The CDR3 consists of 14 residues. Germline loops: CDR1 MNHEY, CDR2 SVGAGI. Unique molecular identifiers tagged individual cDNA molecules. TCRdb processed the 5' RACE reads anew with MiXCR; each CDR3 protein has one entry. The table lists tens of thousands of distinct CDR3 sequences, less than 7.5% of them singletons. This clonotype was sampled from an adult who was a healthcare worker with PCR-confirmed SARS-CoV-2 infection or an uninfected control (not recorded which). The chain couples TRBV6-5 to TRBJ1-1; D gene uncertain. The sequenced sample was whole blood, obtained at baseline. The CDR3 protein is CASSPQGSVTEAFF. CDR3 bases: TGTGCCAGCAGCCCCCAAGGATCGGTAACTGAAGCTTTCTTT.